The source of this TCR beta chain is a study of glioma-infiltrating T cells. Using RNA template, CDR3s of TCR alpha and beta were amplified with iRepertoire arm-PCR. TCRdb ran MiXCR on the multiplex PCR reads and lists one entry per CDR3 protein. The top ten hold roughly two fifths of the sample, which has 90,000 to 100,000 distinct CDR3 sequences, approximately 39% seen once. About this clonotype: Since a much larger clone is just one base distant, this may be a read error.

Source material: glioma tissue, nonneoplastic brain tissue, or PBMCs (not recorded which). This clonotype was obtained from a human donor with low-grade glioma or glioblastoma, undergoing nonglioma brain surgery, or in good health (not recorded which).

The CDR3 here is CASSSRGMAGESYNEQFF. The CDR3 DNA is TGTGCCAGCAGCTCCCGTGGAATGGCGGGGGAAAGCTACAATGAGCAGTTCTTC. This sequence joins TRBV7-3 and TRBJ2-1; 7 bases are a match to TRBD2. This CDR3 region has 18 residues. CDR1 and CDR2 (germline): SGHTA, FQGTGA. Unmatched junction bases numbered 15, after V lost 4 bases and J lost 3 bases.